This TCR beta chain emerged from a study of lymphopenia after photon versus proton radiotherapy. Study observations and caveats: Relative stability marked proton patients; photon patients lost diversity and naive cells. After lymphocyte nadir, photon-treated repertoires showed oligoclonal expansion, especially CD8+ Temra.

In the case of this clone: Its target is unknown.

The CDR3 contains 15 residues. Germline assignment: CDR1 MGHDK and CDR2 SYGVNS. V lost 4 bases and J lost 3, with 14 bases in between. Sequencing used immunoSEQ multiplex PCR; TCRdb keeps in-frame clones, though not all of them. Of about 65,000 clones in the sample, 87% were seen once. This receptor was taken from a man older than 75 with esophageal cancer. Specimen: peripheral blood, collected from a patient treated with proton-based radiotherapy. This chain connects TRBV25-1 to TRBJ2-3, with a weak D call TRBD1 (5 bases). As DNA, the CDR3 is TGTGCCAGCAGTGGCCAGGGAAGGGGAACAGATACGCAGTATTTT. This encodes CASSGQGRGTDTQYF.